This T cell receptor (beta chain) was recovered during a study of identical twins. MiXCR, applied by TCRdb to the 5' RACE reads, yields one record per CDR3 protein. This sample has about 520,000 distinct CDR3 sequences, with approximately 22% found just once. The table lists this clonotype with a few counts. V dropped 6 bases and J dropped 1; count of bases not matched to a gene: 4. The CDR3 is 14 amino acids. This sample was shared with a second study, whose subject was T cells expressing NK-cell markers.

Sequencing was performed on CD4+ T cells sorted from blood. V is TRBV12-3 or TRBV12-4 and J is TRBJ1-1; 8 nucleotides agree with TRBD1. The sequence was obtained from a woman between 18 and 30 years old in good health. The CDR3 is CASSATGENTEAFF. CDR3 DNA: TGTGCCAGCAGCGCGACAGGGGAGAACACTGAAGCTTTCTTT.